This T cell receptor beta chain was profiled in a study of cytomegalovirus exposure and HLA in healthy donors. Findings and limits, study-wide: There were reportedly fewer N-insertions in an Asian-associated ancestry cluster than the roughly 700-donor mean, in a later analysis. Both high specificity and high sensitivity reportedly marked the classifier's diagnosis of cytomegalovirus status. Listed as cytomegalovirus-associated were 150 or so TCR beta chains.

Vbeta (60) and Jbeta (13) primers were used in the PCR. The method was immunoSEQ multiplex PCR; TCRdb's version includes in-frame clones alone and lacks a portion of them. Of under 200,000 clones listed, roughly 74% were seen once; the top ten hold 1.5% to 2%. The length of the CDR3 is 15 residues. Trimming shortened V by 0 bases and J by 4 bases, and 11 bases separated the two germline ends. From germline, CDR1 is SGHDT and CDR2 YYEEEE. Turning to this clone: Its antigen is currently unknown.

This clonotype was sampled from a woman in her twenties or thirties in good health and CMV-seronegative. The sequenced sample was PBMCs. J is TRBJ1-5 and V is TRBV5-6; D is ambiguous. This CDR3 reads CASSLGTIWNQPQHF. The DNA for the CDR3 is TGTGCCAGCAGCTTGGGGACTATCTGGAATCAGCCCCAGCATTTT.